The clone carrying this T cell receptor beta chain came up many times. Its target is unknown. The method for making cDNA was 5'RACE, and it used 10-nucleotide random UMIs. Per sequencing run, 15-18 subjects together gave over 170 million TCR-beta sequences. TCRdb reprocessed the 5' RACE reads via MiXCR and lists one record per CDR3 protein. The sample lists roughly 100,000 distinct CDR3 sequences; 10% to 11% were seen once. This sample is part of a study of neurological immune-mediated disorders. Study-level points and caveats: Multiple sclerosis, the disease with the least TCR clonal expansion, fell below healthy controls, whereas HTLV-1-associated myelopathy showed the most. No expanded-clone CDR3 amino acid sequence recurred across subjects, suggesting private TCR-beta repertoires.

The germline V and J ends were trimmed by 4 bases and 4 bases, with 15 bases remaining between them. This CDR3 has 15 residues. Indicated time point: longitudinal time-point 3. V is TRBV12-3 or TRBV12-4 and J is TRBJ2-3; D tentatively reads TRBD1 or TRBD2 (5 bases each). Material: PBMCs. The receptor comes from a female donor with HTLV-1-associated myelopathy (HAM/TSP). The CDR3 spells CASSSPGRVSDTQYF. As DNA, the CDR3 is TGTGCCAGCAGTTCCCCGGGACGCGTCTCAGATACGCAGTATTTT.